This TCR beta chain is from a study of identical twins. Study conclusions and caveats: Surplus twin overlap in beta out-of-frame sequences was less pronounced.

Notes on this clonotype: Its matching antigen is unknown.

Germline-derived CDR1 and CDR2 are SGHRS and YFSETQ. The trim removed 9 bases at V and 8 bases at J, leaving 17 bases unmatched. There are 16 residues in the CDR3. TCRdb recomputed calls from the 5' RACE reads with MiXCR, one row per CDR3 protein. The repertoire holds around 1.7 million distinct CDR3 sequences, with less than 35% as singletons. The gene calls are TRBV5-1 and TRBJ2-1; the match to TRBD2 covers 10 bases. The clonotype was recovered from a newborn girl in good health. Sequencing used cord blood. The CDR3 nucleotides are TGCGCCATCAACCCGTCGTTAGCGGGAGGCCTCCATGAGCAGTTCTTC. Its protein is CAINPSLAGGLHEQFF.